Following are 23 T cell receptor beta chains from one sample sequenced in a study of cytomegalovirus exposure and HLA in healthy donors. Primers for the PCR totalled 60 Vbeta and 13 Jbeta. This table comes from immunoSEQ multiplex PCR, and its TCRdb copy is limited to in-frame clones, with some not included. There are roughly 100,000 clones in the sample; around three quarters occur only once, and approximately 3.8% lies in the top ten. Sequenced input: PBMCs. These receptors were collected from a man aged 50 to 60 in good health and CMV-seropositive.

The chain combines TRBV6-6 with TRBJ1-6, with D unclear. Germline CDR1 MNHNY, CDR2 SVGAGI (reference sequence). Trimming cost V 5 bases and J 0 bases, with 5 bases left between them. The CDR3 covers 14 residues. CDR3 protein: CASSGVSYNSPLHF. In DNA form, the CDR3 reads TGTGCCAGCAGTGGAGTCTCCTATAATTCACCCCTCCACTTT.

The genes are TRBV29-1 and TRBJ1-5; D might be TRBD1 (5 bases). V dropped 4 bases and J dropped 3 bases, with 7 bases sitting between them. Germline V gene lookup returns CDR1 SQVTM and CDR2 ANQGSEA. This CDR3 is built from 12 residues. CDR3 sequence (DNA): TGCAGCGTTGGGGGCGCCAATCAGCCCCAGCATTTT. Its protein is CSVGGANQPQHF.

The rearrangement joins TRBV5-1 to TRBJ2-1, with 8 bases identical to TRBD2. The V gene end was trimmed by 3 bases and the J gene end by 0 bases; junction bases not matched to a gene: 11. The CDR3 contains 18 residues. CDR1 SGHRS and CDR2 YFSETQ come from the germline V gene. CDR3 region: CASSWGRASGFSYNEQFF. The CDR3 DNA is TGCGCCAGCAGCTGGGGGCGGGCTAGCGGGTTCTCCTACAATGAGCAGTTCTTC.

This clone was seen a single time. The chain couples TRBV11-2 to TRBJ2-7; 9 nucleotides align to TRBD2. V lost 1 base and J lost 3; bases outside the gene matches: 1. The CDR3 has 14 residues. Germline CDR1 reads SGHAT; CDR2 reads FQNNGV. CDR3 sequence reads: CASSLAAGGYEQYF. In DNA form, the CDR3 reads TGTGCCAGCAGCTTAGCAGCGGGAGGCTACGAGCAGTACTTC.

Details on this clone: The same CDR3 can be traced to other DNA sequences in this sample. J is TRBJ2-1 and V is TRBV6-5; the match to TRBD2 covers 7 bases. This CDR3 is 14 amino acids long. The J segment lost 4 bases and the V segment lost 5 bases, leaving 5 bases of the junction unmatched. The V gene's germline CDR1 is MNHEY and CDR2 SVGAGI. CDR3 DNA sequence: TGTGCCAGCAGTCAACGGGAGGCTTACAATGAGCAGTTCTTC. Translation: CASSQREAYNEQFF.

The chain joins TRBV11-3 to TRBJ2-3, with TRBD2 identical over 8 bases. J lost 0 bases, V lost 5 bases, and 4 bases had no gene match. The CDR3 spans 15 residues. Germline V gene sequence: CDR1 SGHNT, CDR2 YENEEA. The chain's CDR3 is CASSITSGSTDTQYF. For the CDR3, the DNA is TGTGCCAGCAGCATAACTAGCGGAAGCACAGATACGCAGTATTTT.

The rearrangement uses TRBV6-6 and TRBJ1-4, with 9 positions matching TRBD1. The CDR3 spans 15 residues. After removal of 5 bases from V and 7 bases from J, the junction contained 8 bases not matched to a gene. CDR1 and CDR2 from the germline V gene are MNHNY and SVGAGI (reference sequence). CDR3 coding DNA: TGTGCCAGCAGTAACAGGGGGCTGGAGACTGAAAAACTGTTTTTT. Protein: CASSNRGLETEKLFF.

The chain is built from TRBV11-3 and TRBJ2-2; weak D call: TRBD2 (6 bases). Between the trimmed V and J ends, which lost 2 bases and 3 bases, there was a span of 10 bases. Germline-derived CDR1 and CDR2 are SGHNT and YENEEA. CDR3 length equals 15 residues. The CDR3 DNA reads TGTGCCAGCAGCTTATTTAGCGGAGACACCGGGGAGCTGTTTTTT. Amino acid sequence: CASSLFSGDTGELFF. The variable domain in full, completed from reference TRBV11-3 and TRBJ2-2, reads EAGVVQSPRYKIIEKKQPVAFWCNPISGHNTLYWYLQNLGQGPELLIRYENEEAVDDSQLPKDRFSAERLKGVDSTLKIQPAELGDSAVYLCASSLFSGDTGELFFGEGSRLTVL.

The table lists this clone with a few counts. The chain couples TRBV5-1 to TRBJ2-1; TRBD2 matches 16 bases. Germline V gene sequence: CDR1 SGHRS, CDR2 YFSETQ. The CDR3 length is 15 residues. Losses at the gene ends were 4 bases for V and 13 bases for J; bases not matched to a gene: 8. The CDR3 nucleotides are TGCGCCAGCAGCGACCCGGGACTAGCGGGAGGGAAACAGTTCTTC. It encodes CASSDPGLAGGKQFF.

The table lists this clone with a few counts. This chain links TRBV5-5 with TRBJ1-2; D is perhaps TRBD1 (6 bases). The germline V gene encodes CDR1 SGHKS and CDR2 YYEKEE (reference sequence). CDR3 length: 14 amino acids. Trimming cost V 4 bases and J 5 bases, with 15 bases left between them. CDR3 nucleotide sequence: TGTGCCAGCAGCCCGGGGTCAGGGGAGTATGGCTACACCTTC. Residues: CASSPGSGEYGYTF.

V gene TRBV6-6 combines with J gene TRBJ2-1; TRBD1 matches 8 bases. With V trimmed by 9 bases and J by 4 bases, 5 bases remained unmatched. The CDR3 is 13 residues long. CDR1 and CDR2 from the germline V gene are MNHNY and SVGAGI (reference sequence). CDR3 in amino acids: CASQGASYNEQFF. In nucleotides, the CDR3 is TGTGCCAGTCAGGGGGCGTCATACAATGAGCAGTTCTTC.

V usage is TRBV23-1 and J usage is TRBJ1-1, with D tentatively TRBD1 (6 bases). TRBV23-1 is an open reading frame whose function is uncertain. The V gene lost 3 bases and the J gene lost 1 base, with 12 bases spanning the gap. The CDR3 consists of 15 residues. The CDR3 DNA reads TGCGCCAGCAGTCATTTGCAACAGGGGAACACTGAAGCTTTCTTT. This translates into CASSHLQQGNTEAFF.

The rearrangement uses TRBV6-5 and TRBJ1-2, with D possibly matching TRBD1 (5 bases). Germline CDR1 MNHEY, CDR2 SVGAGI. The V end lost 7 bases, the J end lost 4 bases, and 16 bases lay between the germline ends. The CDR3 runs 14 residues. The CDR3, as DNA: TGTGCCAGCAATTCACGGGGGGAATTCTATGGCTACACCTTC. Its translation: CASNSRGEFYGYTF.

The chain links TRBV5-6 to TRBJ2-7; 8 bases map to TRBD1. CDR1 is SGHDT, CDR2 YYEEEE, per germline. V lost 5 bases and J lost 0; bases outside the gene matches: 16. CDR3 length: 18 amino acids. The CDR3, as DNA: TGTGCCAGCAGTAAGATCCCAGGGGGCCGACATCGCTCCTACGAGCAGTACTTC. Its translation: CASSKIPGGRHRSYEQYF.

The chain links TRBV19 to TRBJ2-1; the D gene is possibly TRBD2 (5 bases). The CDR3 sequence is 16 residues long. Trimming cost V 4 bases and J 2 bases, with 15 bases left between them. Germline loops: CDR1 LNHDA, CDR2 SQIVND (reference sequence). The CDR3 spells CASSTTLVSTYNEQFF. In DNA form, the CDR3 reads TGTGCCAGTAGTACGACACTAGTCTCGACCTACAATGAGCAGTTCTTC.

This clone has just one count. V and J are TRBV4-2 and TRBJ1-6; D gene uncertain. CDR1 LGHNA and CDR2 YNFKEQ come from the germline V gene. Trimming left V 4 bases short and J 5 bases short, with 9 bases between. The CDR3 runs to 14 residues. CDR3 region: CASSPPTNNSPLHF. The CDR3, as DNA: TGTGCCAGCAGCCCCCCCACTAATAATTCACCCCTCCACTTT.

The chain links TRBV19 to TRBJ2-1; 10 positions agree with TRBD2. Germline V gives CDR1 LNHDA, CDR2 SQIVND (reference sequence). V lost 8 bases and J lost 7; bases outside the gene matches: 8. The CDR3 is 14 amino acids. The CDR3 here is CASLAGGGLNEQFF. CDR3 sequence (DNA): TGTGCCAGTTTAGCGGGGGGAGGGCTGAATGAGCAGTTCTTC.

This clone was found once. The J gene is TRBJ1-1, the V gene TRBV6-1; D not resolved. The CDR3 spans 14 residues. V lost 2 bases and J lost 1, with 8 bases in between. Germline V lookup: CDR1 MNHNS, CDR2 SASEGT. The CDR3 region has the DNA TGTGCCAGCAGTGAAAAGGGAGCGAACACTGAAGCTTTCTTT. Translation gives CASSEKGANTEAFF.

The chain links TRBV30 to TRBJ2-7; TRBD2 matches at 8 bases. V shed 0 bases and J 5 bases; nucleotides not matched to a gene: 6. Germline loops: CDR1 GTSNPN, CDR2 SVGIG (reference sequence). The CDR3 loop spans 14 amino acids. CDR3 amino acids: CAWSVGSGMHEQYF. The DNA for the CDR3 is TGTGCCTGGAGTGTAGGTAGCGGGATGCACGAGCAGTACTTC.

The genes are TRBV19 and TRBJ2-1; 10 bases match TRBD1. After removal of 10 bases from V and 5 bases from J, the junction contained 8 bases not matched to a gene. The CDR3 consists of 14 residues. Germline-derived CDR1 and CDR2 are LNHDA and SQIVND (reference sequence). The CDR3 protein is CATEGQGWNNEQFF. DNA for the CDR3: TGTGCCACCGAGGGACAGGGGTGGAACAATGAGCAGTTCTTC.

The chain links TRBV2 to TRBJ1-4; D uncertain. There are 14 residues in the CDR3. Trimming stripped 6 bases from V and 0 bases from J, with 8 bases between. In germline, CDR1 is SNHLY, CDR2 FYNNEI. The CDR3 nucleotides are TGTGCCAGCAGGCAACAGCCAACTAATGAAAAACTGTTTTTT. Encoded protein: CASRQQPTNEKLFF.

The chain is built from TRBV12-2 and TRBJ2-3; the DNA was not compared with TRBD2, the D call given in the table. TRBV12-2 represents a pseudogene. The CDR3 totals 22 residues. The DNA of the CDR3 is TGTGCAAGTCGCCCCATGAGGGCGGTAGGACTAGCGGGAGGGCCAGGCACAGATACGCAGTATTTT. It yields the protein CASRPMRAVGLAGGPGTDTQYF.

This chain connects TRBV18 to TRBJ2-5; D unclear. Germline V gene lookup returns CDR1 KGHSH and CDR2 LQKENI. The CDR3 totals 12 residues. V shed 2 bases and J shed 5 bases, with 6 bases lying between them. CDR3 region: CASSPYSETQYF. CDR3 nucleotide sequence: TGTGCCAGCTCACCATACTCGGAGACCCAGTACTTC.